The 7 T cell receptor beta chains in this list originate from one sample, sequenced in a study of shared clonotypes between healthy human individuals. Sequenced by immunoSEQ multiplex PCR; TCRdb stores in-frame clones only, minus some. Of around 300,000 clones in the sample, around 90% were seen once. Sequenced sample: memory CD8+ T cells sorted from blood. Subset of the sample: CD45RO+ cells pooled with CCR7-negative TemRA cells. The receptors derive from a man between 18 and 35 years old in good health.

V usage is TRBV27 and J usage is TRBJ1-2; D call uncertain. This CDR3 has 12 residues. Germline CDR1 is MNHEY and CDR2 is SMNVEV (reference sequence). Deletions cut 8 bases from V and 8 bases from J, with 15 bases between. CDR3 amino acids: CASGLWGGGYTF. The CDR3 nucleotides are TGTGCCAGCGGCTTGTGGGGAGGGGGCTACACCTTC.

The rearrangement uses TRBV7-9 and TRBJ2-1, with 14 bases identical to TRBD2. This CDR3 has 17 residues. The J segment lost 5 bases and the V segment lost 5 bases, leaving 8 bases of the junction unmatched. The germline V gene encodes CDR1 SEHNR and CDR2 FQNEAQ (reference sequence). The CDR3 DNA reads as TGTGCCAGCAGCATAGGACTAGCGGGAGGCGGGGACAATGAGCAGTTCTTC. The encoded protein is CASSIGLAGGGDNEQFF.

This sequence joins TRBV7-9 and TRBJ2-7; D is ambiguous. Germline CDR1 SEHNR, CDR2 FQNEAQ (reference sequence). The CDR3 length is 12 residues. Trimming stripped 2 bases from V and 5 bases from J, with 7 bases between. CDR3 DNA sequence: TGTGCCAGCAGCTTATTCCCAAACGAGCAGTACTTC. It encodes CASSLFPNEQYF.

The gene calls are TRBV7-8 and TRBJ1-1; TRBD1 aligns across 8 bases. CDR1 and CDR2 from the germline V gene are SGHVS and FQNEAQ. The J segment lost 4 bases and the V segment lost 5 bases, leaving 3 bases of the junction unmatched. CDR3 length equals 13 residues. Here the CDR3 reads CASSADRGTEAFF. CDR3 in DNA: TGTGCCAGCAGCGCCGACAGGGGCACTGAAGCTTTCTTT.

The chain couples TRBV7-9 to TRBJ2-7; no clear D gene. V lost 4 bases and J lost 1, with 5 bases in between. Germline V lookup: CDR1 SEHNR, CDR2 FQNEAQ (reference sequence). The CDR3 length is 12 residues. CDR3 amino acids: CASSSRSYEQYF. The CDR3 DNA follows: TGTGCCAGCAGCTCGAGGTCCTACGAGCAGTACTTC. The variable domain in full, completed from reference TRBV7-9 and TRBJ2-7, reads DTGVSQNPRHKITKRGQNVTFRCDPISEHNRLYWYRQTLGQGPEFLTYFQNEAQLEKSRLLSDRFSAERPKGSFSTLEIQRTEQGDSAMYLCASSSRSYEQYFGPGTRLTVT.

This clone came up once. The CDR3 sequence: CATSRGPGPTRDEQYF. In DNA form, the CDR3 reads TGTGCCACCAGCAGAGGTCCGGGACCCACAAGGGACGAGCAGTACTTC. The chain uses TRBV15 and TRBJ2-7, with D possibly being TRBD1 or TRBD2 (5 bases each). This CDR3 is built from 16 residues. V shed 1 base and J shed 5 bases, with 18 bases lying between them. Germline CDR1 is LNHNV and CDR2 is YYDKDF (reference sequence).

The chain joins TRBV5-1 to TRBJ2-7; D gene unclear. Germline CDR1 SGHRS, CDR2 YFSETQ. V was cut by 4 bases and J by 2 bases, with 4 bases left in between. The length of the CDR3 is 11 residues. This CDR3 reads CASSGAYEQYF. The CDR3 DNA is TGCGCCAGCAGCGGAGCCTACGAGCAGTACTTC. Supplemented by reference TRBV5-1 and TRBJ2-7, the full variable domain reads KAGVTQTPRYLIKTRGQQVTLSCSPISGHRSVSWYQQTPGQGLQFLFEYFSETQRNKGNFPGRFSGRQFSNSRSEMNVSTLELGDSALYLCASSGAYEQYFGPGTRLTVT.